The 19 T cell receptor beta chains reported below all come from one sample, sequenced in a study of response to subunit inactivated influenza vaccine. One entry per CDR3 protein results from TCRdb running MiXCR on the RT-PCR reads. Here the sample spans around 650,000 distinct CDR3 sequences, around a sixth being singletons. The sequences come from PBMCs from blood, collected 12 days after vaccination. The receptors shown here come from a middle-aged man who received an inactivated influenza vaccine.

V is TRBV20-1 and J is TRBJ2-3; 11 positions agree with TRBD2. There are 14 residues in the CDR3. The germline V gene has CDR1 DFQATT and CDR2 SNEGSKA (reference sequence). For the CDR3, the DNA is TGCAGCCAAGGGACTAGCGGTAGGACAGATACGCAGTATTTT. Translation gives CSQGTSGRTDTQYF.

This clonotype was detected many times. The gene calls are TRBV12-3 or TRBV12-4 and TRBJ2-1; possibly TRBD1 for D (6 bases). V was pared by 6 bases and J by 9 bases, with 12 bases between. The CDR3 spans 12 residues. Here the CDR3 reads CASSLSRGEQFF. For the CDR3, the DNA is TGTGCCAGCAGCCTCTCCAGGGGTGAGCAGTTCTTC.

The rearrangement uses TRBV27 and TRBJ2-3; 8 bases are a match to TRBD1. Germline trimming cut 3 bases from V and 4 bases from J; bases unmatched to any gene: 18. The germline V gene has CDR1 MNHEY and CDR2 SMNVEV (reference sequence). The CDR3 consists of 19 residues. The CDR3 DNA follows: TGTGCCAGCAGTTTCCTCGACCCCGACAGGGGAATAGGTGCAGATACGCAGTATTTT. Encoded protein: CASSFLDPDRGIGADTQYF.

In this sample, this clonotype turned up a few times. V is TRBV11-2 and J is TRBJ2-1; D gene uncertain. Germline V gene lookup returns CDR1 SGHAT and CDR2 FQNNGV. The CDR3 is 16 amino acids. The germline V and J ends were trimmed by 7 bases and 7 bases, with 23 bases remaining between them. The CDR3 DNA reads as TGTGCCAGCAAAGGGTTGCGAGATTCTATTTTAAATGAGCAGTTCTTC. This codes for CASKGLRDSILNEQFF.

J is TRBJ2-7 and V is TRBV6-2 or TRBV6-3; D may match TRBD1 or TRBD2 (6 bases each). CDR3 length: 15 residues. The ends were cut back, 6 bases at V and 0 bases at J, with 15 bases in the middle. Per the germline V gene, CDR1 is MNHEY and CDR2 is SVGEGT. The CDR3 coding sequence is TGTGCCAGCAGCTACCGTAGGGGGGTCTCCTACGAGCAGTACTTC. This translates into CASSYRRGVSYEQYF.

This clonotype was observed a few times. CDR3 in amino acids: CASSDRGRKSLEQYF. For the CDR3, the DNA is TGTGCCAGCAGCGACAGGGGGCGAAAGTCCCTCGAGCAGTACTTC. This chain connects TRBV7-2 to TRBJ2-7, with 10 bases fitting TRBD1. Germline CDR1 reads SGHTA; CDR2 reads FQGNSA. The CDR3 is 15 residues long. With 5 bases clipped from V and 6 bases from J, the junction kept 10 bases outside the gene matches.

The V gene is TRBV6-2 or TRBV6-3, the J gene TRBJ2-1; D tentatively fits TRBD1 or TRBD2 (6 bases each). Germline V gene data show CDR1 as MNHEY and CDR2 as SVGEGT. Trimming left V 7 bases short and J 4 bases short, with 11 bases between. The CDR3 length is 13 residues. This chain's CDR3 is CASTGALYNEQFF. CDR3 DNA sequence: TGTGCCAGCACGGGGGCCCTGTACAATGAGCAGTTCTTC.

CDR3 loop: CASSQDMFGGPTDTQYF. CDR3 DNA sequence: TGCGCCAGCAGCCAAGATATGTTCGGGGGCCCTACAGATACGCAGTATTTT. The chain uses TRBV4-3 and TRBJ2-3; D tentatively fits TRBD1 or TRBD2 (6 bases each). CDR3 length: 17 amino acids. Trimming pared 0 bases from V and 3 bases from J, leaving 16 bases between. Germline V gene lookup returns CDR1 LGHNA and CDR2 YSLEER.

This clonotype has more than one count but fewer than ten. The chain joins TRBV20-1 to TRBJ2-3; D tentatively reads TRBD1 or TRBD2 (5 bases each). The V gene's germline CDR1 is DFQATT and CDR2 SNEGSKA (reference sequence). V lost 5 bases and J 3 bases, leaving 15 bases between the germline ends. This CDR3 is built from 14 residues. CDR3 sequence: CSAFRDGGTDTQYF. As DNA, the CDR3 is TGCAGTGCTTTCCGGGACGGCGGAACAGATACGCAGTATTTT.

The V call is TRBV9, the J call TRBJ2-1, with 13 bases fitting TRBD2. The CDR3 extends over 15 amino acids. Germline V gene sequence: CDR1 SGDLS, CDR2 YYNGEE. The V and J ends lost 3 bases and 5 bases, in that order; junction bases with no gene match: 2. CDR3 sequence reads: CASSGTSGSDNEQFF. DNA for the CDR3: TGTGCCAGCAGCGGGACTAGCGGGAGTGACAATGAGCAGTTCTTC.

This clonotype was detected a few times. The J gene is TRBJ2-7, the V gene TRBV10-3, with 9 bases that match TRBD2. This CDR3 contains 13 residues. The ends lost 8 bases at V and 2 bases at J; junction bases unmatched: 4. Germline V gene sequence: CDR1 ENHRY, CDR2 SYGVKD. The CDR3 DNA sequence: TGTGCCATCGGAATAGCGGGGGCCTACGAGCAGTACTTC. Its translation: CAIGIAGAYEQYF.

V and J are TRBV7-2 and TRBJ2-1; TRBD2 aligns across 14 bases. J was trimmed by 11 bases and V by 5 bases; bases with no gene match: 11. The CDR3 has 16 amino acids. Germline values: CDR1 SGHTA, CDR2 FQGNSA. CDR3 loop: CASSLNSGLAGGQQFF. CDR3 DNA sequence: TGTGCCAGCAGCCTAAATTCCGGACTAGCGGGAGGACAGCAGTTCTTC.

This clonotype was picked up many times. This rearrangement joins TRBV4-3 to TRBJ2-1; D perhaps matches TRBD2 (6 bases). Germline V gene data show CDR1 as LGHNA and CDR2 as YSLEER. With 1 base removed from V and 4 bases from J, the gap between germline ends came to 23 bases. The CDR3 loop spans 19 amino acids. CDR3 in DNA: TGCGCCAGCAGCCAAGGCTTTTTTCTAGCGTCCGAGAATTACAATGAGCAGTTCTTC. Translating it yields CASSQGFFLASENYNEQFF.

This sequence joins TRBV3-1 and TRBJ2-5; maybe TRBD2 (7 bases). The CDR3 runs 13 residues. The V and J ends lost 6 bases and 4 bases respectively, with 12 bases between them. The germline CDR1 and CDR2 sequences are LGHDT and YNNKEL (reference sequence). The CDR3 region is CASRGGAAETQYF. CDR3 in DNA: TGTGCCAGCAGGGGGGGGGCTGCAGAGACCCAGTACTTC.

The chain carries TRBV7-9 and TRBJ2-6; D is unclear. V lost 6 bases to trimming and J lost 0 bases, with 9 bases between them. This CDR3 comprises 15 residues. Germline V CDR1 and CDR2: SEHNR, FQNEAQ (reference sequence). CDR3 in amino acids: CASRYDGSGANVLTF. The DNA for the CDR3 is TGTGCCAGCAGATACGACGGCTCTGGGGCCAACGTCCTGACTTTC. Variable domain in full (rest from reference TRBV7-9 and TRBJ2-6): DTGVSQNPRHKITKRGQNVTFRCDPISEHNRLYWYRQTLGQGPEFLTYFQNEAQLEKSRLLSDRFSAERPKGSFSTLEIQRTEQGDSAMYLCASRYDGSGANVLTFGAGSRLTVL.

This clonotype occurred a few times. The genes are TRBV4-2 and TRBJ2-7, with TRBD2 as a possible D gene (5 bases). This CDR3 has 15 amino acids. The germline gives CDR1 LGHNA, CDR2 YNFKEQ. The germline V and J ends were trimmed by 0 bases and 5 bases, with 14 bases remaining between them. This CDR3 is CASSQEGSRGNEQYF. The CDR3 nucleotides are TGTGCCAGCAGCCAAGAGGGCTCACGGGGTAACGAGCAGTACTTC.

This clonotype was picked up a small number of times. This chain uses TRBV6-1 with TRBJ2-2, with TRBD2 matching 14 bases. Looked up from germline, CDR1 is MNHNS and CDR2 is SASEGT. This CDR3 region has 16 residues. V shed 6 bases, J shed 4 bases, and the junction held 4 bases outside the gene matches. CDR3 sequence (DNA): TGTGCCAGCAGGACGGGACTAGCGGGAGTCACCGGGGAGCTGTTTTTT. Encoded protein: CASRTGLAGVTGELFF.

This clonotype was seen a single time. V and J are TRBV5-1 and TRBJ2-2, with 8 bases lining up with TRBD1. Trimming removed 3 bases from V and 4 bases from J; junction bases left unmatched: 5. The CDR3 spans 15 residues. Germline V lookup: CDR1 SGHRS, CDR2 YFSETQ. This CDR3 is CASSSDRVVTGELFF. The CDR3 DNA sequence: TGCGCCAGCAGCTCGGACAGGGTAGTCACCGGGGAGCTGTTTTTT.

This clonotype was observed a handful of times. The chain joins TRBV7-2 to TRBJ1-1; TRBD1 agrees at 8 bases. CDR3 length: 15 amino acids. V gave up 2 bases and J gave up 4 bases; unmatched junction bases: 6. The V gene's germline CDR1 is SGHTA and CDR2 FQGNSA. CDR3 nucleotides: TGTGCCAGCAGCTTATCTGGGACAGGTTCCACTGAAGCTTTCTTT. It codes for CASSLSGTGSTEAFF.